This T cell receptor (beta chain) was profiled in a study of response to subunit inactivated influenza vaccine. Per germline, CDR1 LGHDT and CDR2 YNNKEL (reference sequence). Trimming stripped 1 base from V and 0 bases from J, with 7 bases between. The CDR3 contains 14 residues. This clonotype was counted only a few times. MiXCR was run by TCRdb on the RT-PCR reads, yielding one entry per CDR3 protein. The sample records around 200,000 distinct CDR3 sequences, about 12% being singletons. This sample was also put to use in a study of T cells expressing NK-cell markers. Per that paper: TCR beta cDNA was generated via 5'RACE template switching incorporating UMIs.

The J gene is TRBJ2-7, the V gene TRBV3-1, with D unresolved. This sample comprised CD8+ T cells sorted from PBMCs, obtained about 11 days after vaccination. This TCR derives from a man aged 50 to 59 who received an inactivated influenza vaccine. The CDR3, as DNA: TGTGCCAGCAGCCAAGTTGCCGGCTCCTACGAGCAGTACTTC. This codes for CASSQVAGSYEQYF.